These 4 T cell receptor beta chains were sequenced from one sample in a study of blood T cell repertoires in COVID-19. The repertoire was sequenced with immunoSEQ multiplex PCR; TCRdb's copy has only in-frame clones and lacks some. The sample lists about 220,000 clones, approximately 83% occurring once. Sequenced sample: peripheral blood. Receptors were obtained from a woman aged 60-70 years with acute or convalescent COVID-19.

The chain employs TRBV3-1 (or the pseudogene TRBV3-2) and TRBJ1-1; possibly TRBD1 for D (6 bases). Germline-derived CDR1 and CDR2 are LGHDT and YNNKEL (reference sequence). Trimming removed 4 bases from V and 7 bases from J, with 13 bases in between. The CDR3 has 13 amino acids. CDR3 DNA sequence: TGTGCCAGCAGCCGATGGACAGTGGATGAAGCTTTCTTT. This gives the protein CASSRWTVDEAFF.

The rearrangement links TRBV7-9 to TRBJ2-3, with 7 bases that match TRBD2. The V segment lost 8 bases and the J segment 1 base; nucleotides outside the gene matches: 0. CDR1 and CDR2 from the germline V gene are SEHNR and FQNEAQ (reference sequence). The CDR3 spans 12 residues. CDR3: CASAGGTDTQYF. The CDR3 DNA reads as TGTGCCAGCGCGGGGGGCACAGATACGCAGTATTTT.

CDR3 coding DNA: TGCGCCAGCCCAATGGTTCCCGTGACTAGCGGGGGACGCTCCTACAATGAGCAGTTCTTC. Amino acid sequence: CASPMVPVTSGGRSYNEQFF. V usage is TRBV10-1 and J usage is TRBJ2-1, with 12 bases aligning to TRBD2. The CDR3 runs 20 residues. The germline gives CDR1 WNHNN, CDR2 SYGVQD (reference sequence). V was pared by 8 bases and J by 0 bases, with 17 bases of the junction left unmatched.

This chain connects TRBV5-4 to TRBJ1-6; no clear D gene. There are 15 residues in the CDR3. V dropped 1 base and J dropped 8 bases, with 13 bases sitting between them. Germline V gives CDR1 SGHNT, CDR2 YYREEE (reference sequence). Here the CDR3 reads CASSLFLGSHSPLHF. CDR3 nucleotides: TGTGCCAGCAGCTTGTTTCTGGGTAGCCATTCACCCCTCCACTTT.